The sample holds many counts of the clone carrying this TCR beta chain. Sequencing libraries for TCR beta were prepared with iRepertoire HTBI primers and Arm-PCR of CDR3 regions. A single record per CDR3 protein comes from TCRdb applying MiXCR to the multiplex PCR reads. The sample includes 530,000 or so distinct CDR3 sequences, roughly 13% of them seen just once. The data originate from a study of regulatory T cells in long-lasting Graves disease. Time point defined: newly diagnosed GD, antithyroid drugs for less than 3 months. Generation of the TCR library employed RNA extracted from PBMCs. The V gene's germline CDR1 is MNHNS and CDR2 SASEGT. The CDR3 loop spans 13 amino acids. V shed 4 bases and J shed 8 bases, with 14 bases lying between them. These sequences were also reported in another study, on T cells in Graves' hyperthyroidism and ophthalmopathy. Turning to that study: Initially, a first-round RT-PCR of the TCR CDR3 employed the HTBI primer set.

The clonotype was recovered from a man younger than 45 with Graves disease. This chain joins TRBV6-1 and TRBJ1-2, with D uncertain. The input for sequencing was peripheral blood mononuclear cells (PBMCs), taken at new diagnosis, from a patient treated with antithyroid drugs. CDR3 amino acids: CASSVQGGGGYTF. The DNA for the CDR3 is TGTGCCAGCAGTGTTCAAGGAGGTGGGGGCTACACCTTC.